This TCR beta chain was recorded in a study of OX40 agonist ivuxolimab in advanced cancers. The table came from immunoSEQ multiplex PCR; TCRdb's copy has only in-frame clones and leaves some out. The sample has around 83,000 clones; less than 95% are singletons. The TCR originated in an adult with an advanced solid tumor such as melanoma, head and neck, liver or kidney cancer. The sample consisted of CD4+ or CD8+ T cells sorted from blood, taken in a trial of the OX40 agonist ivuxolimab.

CDR3 amino acids: CASRRGGGNIQYF. The CDR3 DNA sequence: TGTGCCAGCAGGCGCGGGGGAGGGAACATTCAGTACTTC. The V gene is TRBV28, the J gene TRBJ2-4; 7 bases map to TRBD2. The CDR3 has 13 residues. Germline-derived CDR1 and CDR2 are MDHEN and SYDVKM. V lost 6 bases, J lost 7 bases, and 6 bases stayed unmatched.